This T cell receptor (beta chain) was profiled in a study of blood T cell repertoires in COVID-19. Study background: Both acute and convalescent COVID-19 samples were obtained from the United States, Italy and Spain.

Authors' processing steps: For nucleated cells, counts were estimated from reference gene primer amplification. Assay: immunoSEQ multiplex PCR; the TCRdb copy retains only in-frame clones and omits some. That table furnishes V, J and clone size, whereas the DNA furnished D and trimming. The table records around 370,000 clones, about 90% of them present only once. This CDR3 region has 12 residues. Germline CDR1 SNHLY, CDR2 FYNNEI. Trimming cost V 6 bases and J 7 bases, with 12 bases left between them. This chain links TRBV2 with TRBJ1-1, with D maybe TRBD1 (6 bases). This TCR was sampled from a woman aged 18-35 years who had recovered from COVID-19. Sequenced material: peripheral blood. The CDR3 spells CASRERTVEAFF. DNA of the CDR3: TGTGCCAGCAGGGAGAGGACAGTTGAAGCTTTCTTT.